The text below deals with one T cell receptor beta chain. The target antigen is unknown. The sample originates from a study of shared clonotypes between healthy human individuals. In the study overall: The cohort had two women and three men, ages 18 to 49. There were three CD4 naive, three CD4 memory, two CD8 naive and one CD8 memory plates per donor.

The CDR3 covers 14 residues. V trimming: 3 bases; J trimming: 4 bases; junction bases outside the gene matches: 6. The germline CDR1 and CDR2 sequences are SGHTA and FQGNSA. Findings of the study overall: Some naive CD4 clonotypes, 5% to 5.5%, turned up in common across several donors.

Nashville, Tennessee was home to all donors, who were Caucasian adults. The table came from immunoSEQ multiplex PCR; TCRdb's copy has only in-frame clones and leaves some out. This sample yields roughly 300,000 clones, of which 87% are seen a single time; about 16% belongs to the top ten. The chain recombines TRBV7-2 with TRBJ2-7; 7 bases are shared with TRBD2. The sequenced sample was memory CD8+ T cells sorted from blood. Subset defined: CD45RO+ cells pooled with CCR7-negative TemRA cells. This clonotype was obtained from a man younger than 35 in good health. The CDR3 loop is CASSLREISYEQYF. CDR3 nucleotides: TGTGCCAGCAGCTTGCGGGAGATTTCATACGAGCAGTACTTC.